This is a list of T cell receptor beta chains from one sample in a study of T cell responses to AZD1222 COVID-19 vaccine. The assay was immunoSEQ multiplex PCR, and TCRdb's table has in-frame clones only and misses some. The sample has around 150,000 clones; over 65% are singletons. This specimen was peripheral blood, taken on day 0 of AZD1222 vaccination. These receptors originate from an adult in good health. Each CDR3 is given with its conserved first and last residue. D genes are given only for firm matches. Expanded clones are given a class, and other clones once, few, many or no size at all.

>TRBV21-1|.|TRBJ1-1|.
TGTGCCAGCAGCCCAAGTCGGGGGAGTGAAACCACTGAAGCTTTCTTT
CASSPSRGSETTEAFF
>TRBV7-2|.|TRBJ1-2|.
TGTGCCAGCAGCCCCCCGGACACTAACTATGGCTACACCTTC
CASSPPDTNYGYTF
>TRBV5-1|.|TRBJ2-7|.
TGCGCCAGCAGTGAGTCGGGGAGACCCTACGAGCAGTACTTC
CASSESGRPYEQYF
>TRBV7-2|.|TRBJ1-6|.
TGTGCCAGCACCACCGGGGCGGGGAGGTCATTTTCACCCCTCCACTTT
CASTTGAGRSFSPLHF
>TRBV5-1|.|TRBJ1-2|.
TGCGCCAGCAGCTTGGATCAGTATGGCTACACCTTC
CASSLDQYGYTF
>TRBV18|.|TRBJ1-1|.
TGTGCCAGCTCGGCCAGGAGTACTGAAGCTTTCTTT
CASSARSTEAFF
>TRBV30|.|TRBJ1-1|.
TGTGCCTGGAGTGTACGGGGAGGTCAGAGTGAAGCTTTCTTT
CAWSVRGGQSEAFF
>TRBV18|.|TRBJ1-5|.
TGTGCCAGCTCAGCGCGCCGATCCGGCCATCAGCCCCAGCATTTT
CASSARRSGHQPQHF
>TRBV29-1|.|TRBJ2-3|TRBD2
TGCAGCGCCCTCCTAGGGGCGGGGGAGTATACGCAGTATTTT
CSALLGAGEYTQYF
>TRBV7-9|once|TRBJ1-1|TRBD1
TGTGCCAGCAGCCAACGGACAGGGGGCACTGAAGCTTTCTTT
CASSQRTGGTEAFF
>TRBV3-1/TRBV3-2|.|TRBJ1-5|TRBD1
TGTGCCAGCAGCCACGGCAGGGGGGGGAGCAATCAGCCCCAGCATTTT
CASSHGRGGSNQPQHF
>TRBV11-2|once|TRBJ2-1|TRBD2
TGTGCCAGCAGCTCCACGGGGGGTTTCCTCAATGAGCAGTTCTTC
CASSSTGGFLNEQFF
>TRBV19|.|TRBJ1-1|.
TGTGCCAGTACCCCACTGGGCAGGGGCTCTGAAGCTTTCTTT
CASTPLGRGSEAFF
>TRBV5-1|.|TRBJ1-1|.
TGCGCCAGCAGCTTGGGTCGGGAACAGGGCGGCCAAGCTTTCTTT
CASSLGREQGGQAFF
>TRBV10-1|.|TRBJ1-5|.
TGCGCCAGCAGTGAGGACGAGGGTTTGAGCAATCAGCCCCAGCATTTT
CASSEDEGLSNQPQHF
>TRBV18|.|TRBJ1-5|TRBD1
TGTGCCAGCTCACCACATCCGGGACAGGGAAATCAGCCCCAGCATTTT
CASSPHPGQGNQPQHF
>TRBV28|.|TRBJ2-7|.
TGTGCCAGCAGTTTGATCCAAGGGGCGGGCTCCTACGAGCAGTACTTC
CASSLIQGAGSYEQYF
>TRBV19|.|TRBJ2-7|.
TGTGCCAGTAGTATAGATGGGATCAGGGCGGACGAGCAGTACTTC
CASSIDGIRADEQYF
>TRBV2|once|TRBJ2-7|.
TGTGCCAGCAGTGATCTAGGGATAAGCACCTACGAGCAGTACTTC
CASSDLGISTYEQYF
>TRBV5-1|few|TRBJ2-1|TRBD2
TGCGCCAGCAGCCGCACTAGCGGGGCCTCCCACGAGCACAATGAGCAGTTCTTC
CASSRTSGASHEHNEQFF